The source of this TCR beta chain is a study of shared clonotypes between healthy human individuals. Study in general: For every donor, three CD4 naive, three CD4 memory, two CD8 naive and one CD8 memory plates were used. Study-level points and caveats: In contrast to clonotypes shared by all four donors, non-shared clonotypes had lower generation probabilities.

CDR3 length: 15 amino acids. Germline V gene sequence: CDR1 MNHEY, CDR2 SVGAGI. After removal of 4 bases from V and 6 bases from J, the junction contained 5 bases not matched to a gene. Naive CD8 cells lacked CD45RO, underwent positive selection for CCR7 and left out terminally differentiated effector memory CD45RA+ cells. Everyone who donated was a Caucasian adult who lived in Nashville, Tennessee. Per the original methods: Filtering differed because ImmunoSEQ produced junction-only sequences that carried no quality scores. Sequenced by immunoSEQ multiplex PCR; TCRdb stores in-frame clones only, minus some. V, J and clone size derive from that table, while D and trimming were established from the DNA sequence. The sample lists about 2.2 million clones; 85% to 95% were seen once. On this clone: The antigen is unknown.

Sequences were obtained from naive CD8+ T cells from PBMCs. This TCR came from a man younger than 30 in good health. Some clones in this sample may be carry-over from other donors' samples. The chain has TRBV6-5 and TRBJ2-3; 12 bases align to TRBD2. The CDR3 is CASSSPGTSGDTQYF. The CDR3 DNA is TGTGCCAGCAGTTCCCCCGGGACTAGCGGGGATACGCAGTATTTT.